Below, 13 T cell receptor beta chains from the same sample are listed, as sequenced in a study of blood T cell repertoires in COVID-19. Using immunoSEQ multiplex PCR, the repertoire was profiled, and TCRdb retains in-frame clones only, with some absent. The repertoire holds 130,000 to 150,000 clones, with 81% as singletons. Source material: peripheral blood. The receptors were gathered from a human donor with acute or convalescent COVID-19. The donor label of this sample is uncertain.

The chain is built from TRBV4-1 and TRBJ2-1, with D perhaps matching TRBD2 (7 bases). The ends were cut back, 2 bases at V and 4 bases at J, with 15 bases in the middle. Per germline, CDR1 MGHRA and CDR2 YSYEKL. CDR3 length equals 16 residues. This CDR3 reads CASSQMGGGRYNEQFF. CDR3 in DNA: TGCGCCAGCAGCCAAATGGGGGGGGGCCGGTACAATGAGCAGTTCTTC.

This clone has a handful of counts. The gene calls are TRBV4-2 and TRBJ2-3, with 14 positions matching TRBD2. Germline V gene sequence: CDR1 LGHNA, CDR2 YNFKEQ. The CDR3 spans 18 residues. Unmatched junction bases numbered 10, after V lost 3 bases and J lost 5 bases. CDR3 loop: CASSHLRSGLAGEDTQYF. The DNA of the CDR3 is TGTGCCAGCAGCCACCTTCGGTCGGGACTAGCGGGGGAAGATACGCAGTATTTT.

This sequence joins TRBV5-1 and TRBJ2-3; D unresolved. V lost 5 bases and J 2 bases, leaving 9 bases between the germline ends. Germline lookup yields CDR1 SGHRS and CDR2 YFSETQ. This CDR3 is built from 13 residues. CDR3 region: CASRNYLTDTQYF. The CDR3 DNA reads TGCGCCAGCAGGAACTACCTCACAGATACGCAGTATTTT. Supplemented by reference TRBV5-1 and TRBJ2-3, the full variable domain reads KAGVTQTPRYLIKTRGQQVTLSCSPISGHRSVSWYQQTPGQGLQFLFEYFSETQRNKGNFPGRFSGRQFSNSRSEMNVSTLELGDSALYLCASRNYLTDTQYFGPGTRLTVL.

V usage is TRBV18 and J usage is TRBJ2-2; possible D gene TRBD1, 5 bases. The germline V gene has CDR1 KGHSH and CDR2 LQKENI. The CDR3 has 17 residues. V was shortened by 3 bases and J by 0 bases, with 14 bases between the two germline ends. CDR3 region: CASSPRPQAANTGELFF. CDR3 in DNA: TGTGCCAGCTCACCTAGACCACAGGCCGCGAACACCGGGGAGCTGTTTTTT.

This clone was seen only once. The CDR3 reads CATSPGQGKYRDKNIQYF. CDR3 in DNA: TGTGCCACCAGCCCGGGACAGGGAAAGTATAGGGACAAAAACATTCAGTACTTC. The chain joins TRBV24-1 to TRBJ2-4, with TRBD1 matching over 9 bases. The J segment lost 3 bases and the V segment lost 7 bases, leaving 15 bases of the junction unmatched. The CDR3 sequence is 18 residues long. Per germline, CDR1 KGHDR and CDR2 SFDVKD.

The chain joins TRBV30 to TRBJ2-3; 8 bases match TRBD1. The CDR3 has 14 amino acids. The germline CDR1 and CDR2 sequences are GTSNPN and SVGIG (reference sequence). The CDR3 region is CAHQGAVSTDTQYF. The CDR3 DNA reads as TGTGCTCATCAGGGGGCTGTTAGCACAGATACGCAGTATTTT. Variable domain in full (rest from reference TRBV30 and TRBJ2-3): SQTIHQWPATLVQPVGSPLSLECTVEGTSNPNLYWYRQAAGRGLQLLFYSVGIGQISSEVPQNLSASRPQDRQFILSSKKLLLSDSGFYLCAHQGAVSTDTQYFGPGTRLTVL.

This clone turned up a few times. CDR3 bases: TGTGCCAGCAGTGAGTACAGGGGGGTTAATTCACCCCTCCACTTT. Protein sequence: CASSEYRGVNSPLHF. V is TRBV25-1 and J is TRBJ1-6; 8 bases match TRBD1. Germline lookup yields CDR1 MGHDK and CDR2 SYGVNS. The CDR3 loop spans 15 amino acids. The V and J ends lost 3 bases and 6 bases, in that order; junction bases with no gene match: 4. Drawing the rest from reference TRBV25-1 and TRBJ1-6, the complete variable domain is EADIYQTPRYLVIGTGKKITLECSQTMGHDKMYWYQQDPGMELHLIHYSYGVNSTEKGDLSSESTVSRIRTEHFPLTLESARPSHTSQYLCASSEYRGVNSPLHFGNGTRLTVT.

This clone was recorded only once. This chain joins TRBV6-5 and TRBJ1-3, with D unclear. Germline assignment: CDR1 MNHEY and CDR2 SVGAGI. Trimming left V 4 bases short and J 4 bases short, with 8 bases between. The CDR3 is 13 residues long. As DNA, the CDR3 is TGTGCCAGCAGTTCAGAGGCCGGAAACACCATATATTTT. This encodes CASSSEAGNTIYF.

V gene TRBV19 combines with J gene TRBJ2-7; a weak D match, TRBD2 (7 bases). V shed 4 bases and J shed 2 bases, with 18 bases lying between them. The CDR3 runs 16 residues. The V gene's germline CDR1 is LNHDA and CDR2 SQIVND (reference sequence). The CDR3 is CASSKGGGRATYEQYF. The CDR3 DNA sequence: TGTGCCAGTAGTAAGGGGGGGGGCCGGGCCACCTACGAGCAGTACTTC.

This chain uses TRBV5-4 with TRBJ2-3, with 8 bases lining up with TRBD1. Unmatched junction bases numbered 5, after V lost 4 bases and J lost 4 bases. Germline V gene data show CDR1 as SGHNT and CDR2 as YYREEE (reference sequence). This CDR3 spans 14 amino acids. DNA of the CDR3: TGTGCCAGCAGCCGGACAGGGTGGCCAGATACGCAGTATTTT. Translated, it gives CASSRTGWPDTQYF.

J is TRBJ2-7 and V is TRBV3-1 (or the pseudogene TRBV3-2); no reliable D call. This CDR3 has 15 amino acids. Germline assignment: CDR1 LGHDT and CDR2 YNNKEL (reference sequence). Trimming shortened V by 4 bases and J by 4 bases, and 17 bases separated the two germline ends. In nucleotides, the CDR3 is TGTGCCAGCAGCCCCACGTCTAGGCCGTGGTACGAGCAGTACTTC. Translation: CASSPTSRPWYEQYF.

The V and J genes are TRBV11-3 and TRBJ2-1; 10 bases fit TRBD1. The trim removed 4 bases at V and 8 bases at J, leaving 14 bases unmatched. There are 17 residues in the CDR3. CDR1 is SGHNT, CDR2 YENEEA, per germline. CDR3 DNA sequence: TGTGCCAGCAGCTCAACTAGGGGAGGGACAGGGGTGGATGAGCAGTTCTTC. Amino acids: CASSSTRGGTGVDEQFF.

The rearrangement joins TRBV10-2 to TRBJ1-3, with D unresolved. Germline CDR1 reads WSHSY; CDR2 reads SAAADI. CDR3 size: 16 residues. Trimming took off 0 bases at V and 0 bases at J, with 9 bases between the two ends. This CDR3 is CASSESVESSGNTIYF. CDR3 nucleotide sequence: TGCGCCAGCAGTGAGTCGGTAGAGAGCTCTGGAAACACCATATATTTT.